The 21 T cell receptor beta chains in this list originate from one sample, sequenced in a study of cytomegalovirus exposure and HLA in healthy donors. It was with 60 Vbeta and 13 Jbeta primers that the PCR ran. The table came from immunoSEQ multiplex PCR; TCRdb's copy has only in-frame clones and leaves some out. The table records approximately 110,000 clones, 65% to 75% of them present only once. Input material: PBMCs. These receptors were obtained from a man aged 25 to 45 in good health and CMV-seropositive.

The chain has TRBV6-5 and TRBJ2-1, with TRBD2 identical over 10 bases. This CDR3 contains 13 residues. V was pared by 7 bases and J by 5 bases, with 2 bases of the junction left unmatched. The germline CDR1 and CDR2 sequences are MNHEY and SVGAGI. CDR3 sequence (DNA): TGTGCCAGCACTAGCGGGGGAAACAATGAGCAGTTCTTC. Protein: CASTSGGNNEQFF.

The chain joins TRBV20-1 to TRBJ2-1, with D hard to call. Germline assignment: CDR1 DFQATT and CDR2 SNEGSKA (reference sequence). Trimming took 5 bases from V and 4 from J, leaving 6 bases between them. This CDR3 has 11 residues. For the CDR3, the DNA is TGCAGTGCTCCCTTTTACAATGAGCAGTTCTTC. This gives the protein CSAPFYNEQFF.

V usage is TRBV10-3 and J usage is TRBJ1-6, with 7 nucleotides matching TRBD1. The CDR3 loop spans 15 amino acids. The germline CDR1 and CDR2 sequences are ENHRY and SYGVKD. Unmatched junction bases numbered 7, after V lost 6 bases and J lost 5 bases. In DNA, the CDR3 is TGTGCCATCAGGAGGACAGGACAGGATAATTCACCCCTCCACTTT. Its protein is CAIRRTGQDNSPLHF.

This clone came up a few times. The rearrangement joins TRBV14 to TRBJ1-1; D is uncertain. CDR1 SGHDN and CDR2 FVKESK come from the germline V gene. The CDR3 has 15 residues. V dropped 2 bases and J dropped 0 bases, with 10 bases sitting between them. This CDR3 is CASSQSGWVNTEAFF. CDR3 sequence (DNA): TGTGCCAGCAGCCAATCAGGTTGGGTGAACACTGAAGCTTTCTTT.

The genes are TRBV6-4 and TRBJ1-1; no clear D gene. The CDR3 loop spans 14 amino acids. V was trimmed by 3 bases and J by 4 bases, leaving 12 bases between them. Germline assignment: CDR1 MRHNA and CDR2 SNTAGT. CDR3 nucleotide sequence: TGTGCCAGCAGTGAGAGAGCCCGCGGCACTGAAGCTTTCTTT. Translation gives CASSERARGTEAFF.

In this sample, this clone turned up a few times. V gene TRBV4-2 combines with J gene TRBJ1-2; no clear D. The V gene lost 1 base and the J gene lost 8 bases, with 11 bases spanning the gap. Per the germline V gene, CDR1 is LGHNA and CDR2 is YNFKEQ. The CDR3 length is 13 residues. In nucleotides, the CDR3 is TGTGCCAGCAGCCAAGCGGATGGCGGGGGCTACACCTTC. Amino acids: CASSQADGGGYTF.

This clone came up once. V and J are TRBV2 and TRBJ1-1; D not resolved. The CDR3 is 15 residues long. Looked up from germline, CDR1 is SNHLY and CDR2 is FYNNEI. Trimming removed 4 bases at V and 6 bases at J, with 18 bases between. In DNA form, the CDR3 reads TGTGCCAGCAGTGTATCATGGGCCAGTCAACCTGAAGCTTTCTTT. Protein product: CASSVSWASQPEAFF.

This clone was detected only once. The chain uses TRBV19 and TRBJ2-7, with D tentatively TRBD1 (5 bases). Trimming pared 1 base from V and 2 bases from J, leaving 9 bases between. Germline V gene sequence: CDR1 LNHDA, CDR2 SQIVND (reference sequence). The CDR3 length is 14 residues. In DNA form, the CDR3 reads TGTGCCAGTAGTATAGGAACCAGGGCCTACGAGCAGTACTTC. It codes for CASSIGTRAYEQYF.

V is TRBV6-5 and J is TRBJ2-1, with D tentatively TRBD1 (6 bases). Per germline, CDR1 MNHEY and CDR2 SVGAGI. V was pared by 6 bases and J by 4 bases, with 10 bases between. The CDR3 has 13 residues. The CDR3 is CASRPGQYNEQFF. The CDR3 DNA sequence: TGTGCCAGCAGACCCGGACAGTACAATGAGCAGTTCTTC.

The chain combines TRBV2 with TRBJ2-2; 7 bases are a match to TRBD2. The CDR3 sequence is 17 residues long. The V gene end was trimmed by 2 bases and the J gene end by 1 base; junction bases not matched to a gene: 7. From germline, CDR1 is SNHLY and CDR2 FYNNEI. The CDR3 DNA sequence: TGTGCCAGCAGTGAAACTCGCGGGGGACTGAACACCGGGGAGCTGTTTTTT. It translates to CASSETRGGLNTGELFF.

Notes on this clone: A junction boundary mismatches the germline segment, possibly from a read error. The rearrangement uses TRBV7-9 and TRBJ1-2; 7 nucleotides match TRBD1. CDR3 length: 16 residues. Per the germline V gene, CDR1 is SEHNR and CDR2 is FQNEAQ (reference sequence). CDR3 protein: CSSSLAERGPTYGYTF. DNA for the CDR3: TGTTCCAGCAGCTTAGCGGAAAGGGGGCCAACCTATGGCTACACCTTC. Filled out from reference TRBV7-9 and TRBJ1-2, the complete variable domain reads DTGVSQNPRHKITKRGQNVTFRCDPISEHNRLYWYRQTLGQGPEFLTYFQNEAQLEKSRLLSDRFSAERPKGSFSTLEIQRTEQGDSAMYLCSSSLAERGPTYGYTFGSGTRLTVV.

The CDR3 protein is CASSPLSTGTPYNEQFF. The CDR3 nucleotides read TGCGCCAGCAGCCCCCTATCGACTGGAACTCCCTACAATGAGCAGTTCTTC. This chain links TRBV5-1 with TRBJ2-1; D gene uncertain. The CDR3 runs 17 residues. From germline, CDR1 is SGHRS and CDR2 YFSETQ. With 4 bases removed from V and 2 bases from J, the gap between germline ends came to 19 bases.

The genes are TRBV28 and TRBJ1-2; D remains ambiguous. Trimming took 6 bases from V and 4 from J, leaving 18 bases between them. The germline CDR1 and CDR2 sequences are MDHEN and SYDVKM. CDR3 length: 15 amino acids. The CDR3 region is CASSHAWLLGYGYTF. CDR3 coding DNA: TGTGCCAGCAGCCATGCCTGGCTTCTAGGCTATGGCTACACCTTC.

This chain joins TRBV30 and TRBJ1-1; D possibly corresponds to TRBD1 (5 bases). The V end was cut by 2 bases, the J end by 4 bases, with 20 bases between. CDR3 size: 16 residues. The germline CDR1 and CDR2 sequences are GTSNPN and SVGIG (reference sequence). The CDR3 here is CAWSQPYTGRGTEAFF. CDR3 nucleotides: TGTGCCTGGAGTCAACCCTACACAGGAAGAGGCACTGAAGCTTTCTTT. Based on the CDR3 plus reference TRBV30 and TRBJ1-1, the full variable domain is SQTIHQWPATLVQPVGSPLSLECTVEGTSNPNLYWYRQAAGRGLQLLFYSVGIGQISSEVPQNLSASRPQDRQFILSSKKLLLSDSGFYLCAWSQPYTGRGTEAFFGQGTRLTVV.

This clone has a handful of counts. CDR3 DNA: TGTGCCAGCAGCTTAGCTAGGGGGTCGGAGATGAACACTGAAGCTTTCTTT. The encoded protein is CASSLARGSEMNTEAFF. The chain couples TRBV7-2 to TRBJ1-1; tentative D call: TRBD1 (6 bases). V lost 0 bases and J 0 bases, leaving 14 bases between the germline ends. The germline V gene encodes CDR1 SGHTA and CDR2 FQGNSA. The length of the CDR3 is 17 residues.

The chain has TRBV27 and TRBJ2-6; no reliable D call. There are 14 residues in the CDR3. V was shortened by 3 bases and J by 0 bases, with 3 bases between the two germline ends. Germline-derived CDR1 and CDR2 are MNHEY and SMNVEV (reference sequence). This CDR3 is CASSFSSGANVLTF. The CDR3 DNA reads TGTGCCAGCAGTTTCAGCTCTGGGGCCAACGTCCTGACTTTC.

This clone has at least ten counts. This chain joins TRBV19 and TRBJ1-4, with no clear D. From germline, CDR1 is LNHDA and CDR2 SQIVND (reference sequence). The CDR3 consists of 14 residues. The V end was cut by 2 bases, the J end by 8 bases, with 12 bases between. The CDR3 bases are TGTGCCAGTAGTATATCGGAGGCTACCGAAAAACTGTTTTTT. Translating gives CASSISEATEKLFF.

The rearrangement joins TRBV19 to TRBJ1-5, with D perhaps matching TRBD1 (5 bases). Germline assignment: CDR1 LNHDA and CDR2 SQIVND (reference sequence). The CDR3 contains 15 residues. The V end lost 7 bases, the J end lost 1 base, and 14 bases lay between the germline ends. The CDR3 DNA reads TGTGCCAGTACCCCACAGGACCGGAGCAATCAGCCCCAGCATTTT. Residues: CASTPQDRSNQPQHF.

V and J are TRBV27 and TRBJ2-1, with D unresolved. Germline V gene data show CDR1 as MNHEY and CDR2 as SMNVEV (reference sequence). Trimming cost V 2 bases and J 7 bases, with 18 bases left between them. There are 16 residues in the CDR3. The CDR3 nucleotides read TGTGCCAGCAGTTTAAGTTGGCTAGATCTAGGTAATGAGCAGTTCTTC. As protein: CASSLSWLDLGNEQFF.

The V and J genes are TRBV7-2 and TRBJ2-4, with D unresolved. CDR1 is SGHTA, CDR2 FQGNSA, per germline. Trimming removed 4 bases at V and 5 bases at J, with 9 bases between. CDR3 length: 13 residues. DNA for the CDR3: TGTGCCAGCAGCTCCTACGCCGAAAACATTCAGTACTTC. It yields the protein CASSSYAENIQYF.

This sequence joins TRBV29-1 and TRBJ2-3; 9 bases match TRBD2. The CDR3 is 17 amino acids. Germline assignment: CDR1 SQVTM and CDR2 ANQGSEA. V was clipped by 5 bases and J by 0 bases; unmatched bases: 12. The CDR3 sequence is CSVPAGGLAKSTDTQYF. The CDR3 DNA sequence: TGCAGCGTTCCCGCGGGGGGGCTAGCGAAGAGCACAGATACGCAGTATTTT.